This T cell receptor beta chain was retrieved from a study of blood T cell repertoires in COVID-19. Study at large: PBMCs, B-cell-depleted T cells, or T cells provided the cDNA or gDNA that made up the material.

Original analysis: By means of reference gene primer amplification, nucleated cell counts were estimated. Using immunoSEQ multiplex PCR, the repertoire was profiled, and TCRdb retains in-frame clones only, with some absent. For V, J and clone size, that table is used; D and trimming come from the DNA. The sample gives roughly 230,000 clones, about 80% of which show up once; about 4.2% is in the top ten. V dropped 0 bases and J dropped 6 bases, with 2 bases sitting between them. The CDR3 loop spans 12 amino acids. Per germline, CDR1 MNHNS and CDR2 SASEGT. This chain joins TRBV6-1 and TRBJ2-2; D is uncertain. Material for sequencing was peripheral blood. The receptor was isolated from a man in his fifties with active or convalescent COVID-19. The DNA for the CDR3 is TGTGCCAGCAGTGAAGCCGCCGGGGAGCTGTTTTTT. Its protein is CASSEAAGELFF.